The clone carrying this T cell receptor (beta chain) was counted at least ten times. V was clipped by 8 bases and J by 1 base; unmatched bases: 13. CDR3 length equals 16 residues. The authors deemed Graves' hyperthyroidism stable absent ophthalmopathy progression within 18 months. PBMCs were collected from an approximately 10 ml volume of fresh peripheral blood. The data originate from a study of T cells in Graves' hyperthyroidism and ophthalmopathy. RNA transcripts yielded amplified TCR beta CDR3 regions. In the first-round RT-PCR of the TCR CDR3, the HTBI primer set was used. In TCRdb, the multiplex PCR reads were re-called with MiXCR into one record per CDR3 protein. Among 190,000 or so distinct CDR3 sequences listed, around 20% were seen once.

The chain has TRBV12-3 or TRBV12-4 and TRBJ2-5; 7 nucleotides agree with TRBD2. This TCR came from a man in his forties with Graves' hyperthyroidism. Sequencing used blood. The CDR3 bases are TGTGCCAGCCGAAAAACCCAGTCGGGGGGCCAAGAGACCCAGTACTTC. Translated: CASRKTQSGGQETQYF.